This T cell receptor beta chain comes out of a study of naive and memory T cell subsets. The SP2 primer and nested alpha and beta constant region primers amplified ligated cDNA in four rounds. A single record per CDR3 protein comes from TCRdb applying MiXCR to the 5' RACE reads. The sample lists some 60,000 distinct CDR3 sequences, about 7.1% occurring once. This clonotype showed up just a few times. Unmatched junction bases numbered 12, after V lost 0 bases and J lost 5 bases. The CDR3 totals 17 residues. The germline CDR1 and CDR2 sequences are ENHRY and SYGVKD. TCR cDNA received a 3' ligated oligonucleotide that carried a UMI. Input was about 1 to 1,100 ng of DNase-treated total RNA without cell sorting.

The clonotype originates from a female donor in good health. This chain connects TRBV10-3 to TRBJ2-5; 7 positions match TRBD2. CDR3 DNA: TGTGCCATCAGTGAGTCGAACTGGGGAGGGGTATCCGAGACCCAGTACTTC. It encodes CAISESNWGGVSETQYF.